Below, 30 T cell receptor beta chains from the same sample are listed, as sequenced in a study of spatial heterogeneity in lung cancer. Whole-study results and caveats: Counts that tracked tumor mutation counts were those of expanded intratumoral alpha and beta TCRs.

As for time point: sample taken at primary tumor resection. What these receptors recognize is not known. TCRdb reprocessed the 5' RACE reads via MiXCR and lists one record per CDR3 protein. The sample has nearly 3,000 distinct CDR3 sequences, 6% to 7% seen once; the top ten hold 11%. The specimen was lung tumor tissue, collected at surgery. These TCRs come from a female donor with early-stage non-small cell lung cancer.

This clonotype is large. The CDR3 DNA sequence: TGTGCCAGCAGCTTAGAATGGTCTAGCGGGGGCTACGAGCAGTACTTC. It specifies CASSLEWSSGGYEQYF. The V and J genes are TRBV13 and TRBJ2-7, with 10 nucleotides matching TRBD2. Unmatched junction bases numbered 6, after V lost 1 base and J lost 3 bases. The CDR3 is made up of 16 amino acids. Germline-derived CDR1 and CDR2 are PRHDT and FYEKMQ (reference sequence).

This clonotype is judged medium-sized (0.01 to 0.1%). The gene calls are TRBV3-1 and TRBJ2-1; weak D call: TRBD2 (6 bases). Germline values: CDR1 LGHDT, CDR2 YNNKEL (reference sequence). The CDR3 has 15 residues. Trimming shortened V by 8 bases and J by 3 bases, and 17 bases separated the two germline ends. The CDR3, as DNA: TGTGCCAGCGGGGTCGGAGGGGCCCACTACAATGAGCAGTTCTTC. Encoded protein: CASGVGGAHYNEQFF.

By sample share, this clonotype is medium-sized. The chain uses TRBV6-5 and TRBJ2-2; perhaps TRBD2 as D (6 bases). The CDR3 length is 15 residues. Per the germline V gene, CDR1 is MNHEY and CDR2 is SVGAGI. V lost 0 bases to trimming and J lost 6 bases, with 11 bases between them. The CDR3 loop reads CASSYSSAGSGELFF. CDR3 bases: TGTGCCAGCAGTTACTCATCCGCGGGGTCCGGGGAGCTGTTTTTT.

Relative to its sample, this clonotype is medium-sized. The rearrangement joins TRBV28 to TRBJ1-1, with 9 bases that match TRBD1. This CDR3 is built from 16 residues. The ends lost 5 bases at V and 4 bases at J; junction bases unmatched: 11. Germline CDR1 MDHEN, CDR2 SYDVKM. This CDR3 is CASSLPGQGTVTEAFF. The CDR3 nucleotides are TGTGCCAGCAGTCTTCCGGGACAGGGAACTGTCACTGAAGCTTTCTTT.

The chain has TRBV5-1 and TRBJ2-3; TRBD1 or TRBD2 may be the D gene (5 bases each). The CDR3 contains 15 residues. Germline values: CDR1 SGHRS, CDR2 YFSETQ. The V end lost 7 bases, the J end lost 3 bases, and 18 bases lay between the germline ends. Here the CDR3 reads CASFPGGGMTDTQYF. CDR3 in DNA: TGCGCCAGCTTCCCGGGTGGGGGAATGACAGATACGCAGTATTTT.

By sample share, this clonotype is medium-sized (0.01 to 0.1%). J is TRBJ2-2 and V is TRBV2; no definite D call. The CDR3 length is 15 residues. The germline V and J ends were trimmed by 6 bases and 4 bases, with 15 bases remaining between them. Per the germline V gene, CDR1 is SNHLY and CDR2 is FYNNEI. In DNA form, the CDR3 reads TGTGCCAGCAGGACCCAAGTGGGAAGCACCGGGGAGCTGTTTTTT. It specifies CASRTQVGSTGELFF.

This clonotype was counted at least ten times. The gene calls are TRBV29-1 and TRBJ1-1; D not resolved. This CDR3 region has 13 residues. Trimming removed 4 bases at V and 2 bases at J, with 11 bases between. Germline CDR1 SQVTM, CDR2 ANQGSEA. In DNA form, the CDR3 reads TGCAGCGTTGGTTGGCAGCGCAACACTGAAGCTTTCTTT. Protein sequence: CSVGWQRNTEAFF.

The sample holds many counts of this clonotype. The chain combines TRBV2 with TRBJ2-3, with 11 bases identical to TRBD2. Germline trimming cut 7 bases from V and 0 bases from J; bases unmatched to any gene: 3. Germline assignment: CDR1 SNHLY and CDR2 FYNNEI. This CDR3 is 15 amino acids long. DNA of the CDR3: TGTGCCAGCATAGCGGGGGGGTTCAGCACAGATACGCAGTATTTT. Protein: CASIAGGFSTDTQYF.

The table lists this clonotype with many counts. This chain joins TRBV5-1 and TRBJ2-3, with 8 bases aligning to TRBD1. The CDR3 consists of 15 residues. Germline V gives CDR1 SGHRS, CDR2 YFSETQ. The J segment lost 1 base and the V segment lost 5 bases, leaving 6 bases of the junction unmatched. In DNA, the CDR3 is TGCGCCAGCAGGGACGGGACAGGTCGCACAGATACGCAGTATTTT. It is translated as CASRDGTGRTDTQYF.

By share, this clonotype counts as medium-sized. One end of the junction does not line up with germline, which may come from a read error. The chain recombines TRBV3-1 with TRBJ2-5; weak D call: TRBD2 (6 bases). The CDR3 length is 15 residues. Germline V gene sequence: CDR1 LGHDT, CDR2 YNNKEL (reference sequence). The CDR3 DNA sequence: TGTGCCAGCAGCCAAGGAAGCGGGCCCCAAGGGACCCAGTACTTC. The encoded protein is CASSQGSGPQGTQYF.

In its sample, this clonotype is medium-sized. The chain has TRBV6-5 and TRBJ2-7; tentatively, D is TRBD1 (5 bases). There are 14 residues in the CDR3. V dropped 4 bases and J dropped 4 bases, with 14 bases sitting between them. The germline V gene encodes CDR1 MNHEY and CDR2 SVGAGI. CDR3 DNA sequence: TGTGCCAGCAGTTCCCAGGGAAACCTTTACGAGCAGTACTTC. Translation gives CASSSQGNLYEQYF.

The CDR3 loop reads CASCRQLPSEAFF. The CDR3 region has the DNA TGTGCCAGTTGTCGTCAGCTACCTTCTGAAGCTTTCTTT. The rearrangement uses TRBV7-2 and TRBJ1-1; D uncertain. The V end lost 9 bases, the J end lost 6 bases, and 17 bases lay between the germline ends. Per germline, CDR1 SGHTA and CDR2 FQGNSA. The CDR3 spans 13 residues. Full variable domain (rest looked up from reference TRBV7-2 and TRBJ1-1): GAGVSQSPSNKVTEKGKDVELRCDPISGHTALYWYRQSLGQGLEFLIYFQGNSAPDKSGLPSDRFSAERTGGSVSTLTIQRTQQEDSAVYLCASCRQLPSEAFFGQGTRLTVV.

By sample fraction, this clonotype is medium-sized. This rearrangement joins TRBV29-1 to TRBJ2-7; a weak D match, TRBD1 (6 bases). Trimming left V 3 bases short and J 3 bases short, with 6 bases between. CDR1 and CDR2 (germline): SQVTM, ANQGSEA. The CDR3 contains 11 residues. The CDR3 bases are TGCAGCGTTGAGGACAGCTACGAGCAGTACTTC. Translating gives CSVEDSYEQYF.

CDR3 in amino acids: CASSYRGTEAFF. In nucleotides, the CDR3 is TGTGCCAGCAGCTACAGGGGTACTGAAGCTTTCTTT. The rearrangement joins TRBV11-2 to TRBJ1-1; 7 positions agree with TRBD1. The CDR3 has 12 residues. Trimming took 4 bases from V and 5 from J; bases not matched to a gene: 1. The germline CDR1 and CDR2 sequences are SGHAT and FQNNGV.

J is TRBJ2-7 and V is TRBV19; possibly TRBD1 for D (6 bases). Germline V gene sequence: CDR1 LNHDA, CDR2 SQIVND (reference sequence). Trimming took off 9 bases at V and 1 base at J, with 19 bases between the two ends. The CDR3 is made up of 15 amino acids. The CDR3 nucleotides are TGTGCCAGCCCCCATCACAGGGACCCTTCCTACGAGCAGTACTTC. It is translated as CASPHHRDPSYEQYF.

This clonotype is categorized as medium-sized. The CDR3 loop reads CAISRDRGLETQYF. CDR3 DNA: TGTGCCATCAGTAGGGACAGGGGGCTGGAGACCCAGTACTTC. This chain uses TRBV10-3 with TRBJ2-5, with 12 bases lining up with TRBD1. The CDR3 covers 14 residues. Germline assignment: CDR1 ENHRY and CDR2 SYGVKD. V was clipped by 5 bases and J by 5 bases; unmatched bases: 3.

In this sample, this clonotype is medium-sized. This chain joins TRBV2 and TRBJ2-3; D assignment may be TRBD1 or TRBD2 (5 bases each). V was cut by 8 bases and J by 8 bases, with 14 bases left in between. The CDR3 length is 12 residues. In germline, CDR1 is SNHLY, CDR2 FYNNEI. The CDR3 reads CASPKTRGTQYF. CDR3 in DNA: TGTGCCAGCCCGAAGACGAGGGGTACGCAGTATTTT.

The rearrangement uses TRBV7-2 and TRBJ2-5, with a possible D match to TRBD2 (5 bases). V was shortened by 5 bases and J by 2 bases, with 15 bases between the two germline ends. The CDR3 runs 15 residues. Germline CDR1 and CDR2: SGHTA and FQGNSA. The CDR3 DNA is TGTGCCAGCAGCCAACAAGGCGGGCTTCAAGAGACCCAGTACTTC. The encoded protein is CASSQQGGLQETQYF.

By proportion, this clonotype is medium-sized. The V call is TRBV29-1, the J call TRBJ1-2; maybe TRBD1 (5 bases). The V end lost 6 bases, the J end lost 8 bases, and 16 bases lay between the germline ends. CDR1 and CDR2 from the germline V gene are SQVTM and ANQGSEA. The CDR3 spans 12 residues. The CDR3: CSVARQTWGYTF. CDR3 bases: TGCAGCGTCGCCCGACAGACGTGGGGCTACACCTTC.

This clonotype was counted ten times or more. The CDR3 loop reads CAISNRVGGNTEAFF. The CDR3 region has the DNA TGTGCCATCAGCAACAGGGTTGGGGGAAACACTGAAGCTTTCTTT. V is TRBV10-3 and J is TRBJ1-1; tentatively, D is TRBD1 (6 bases). V lost 6 bases, J lost 2 bases, and 16 bases lay in between. Germline CDR1 ENHRY, CDR2 SYGVKD. This CDR3 has 15 residues.

This clonotype counts as medium-sized (0.01 to 0.1%). V gene TRBV29-1 combines with J gene TRBJ1-1, with D unresolved. Trimming removed 5 bases at V and 8 bases at J, with 9 bases between. CDR3 length: 10 amino acids. Germline loops: CDR1 SQVTM, CDR2 ANQGSEA. The DNA for the CDR3 is TGCAGCGTTAGGGCGGGCGAAGCTTTCTTT. This codes for CSVRAGEAFF.

This clonotype is categorized as medium-sized. J is TRBJ2-1 and V is TRBV10-3; a possible D gene is TRBD1 (5 bases). This CDR3 contains 15 residues. Germline V CDR1 and CDR2: ENHRY, SYGVKD. Trimming removed 1 base from V and 0 bases from J, with 7 bases in between. This CDR3 reads CAISEFGASYNEQFF. Here the CDR3 DNA reads TGTGCCATCAGTGAGTTTGGGGCCTCCTACAATGAGCAGTTCTTC.

By share, this clonotype ranks as medium-sized (0.01 to 0.1%). The rearrangement uses TRBV20-1 and TRBJ1-5, with D perhaps TRBD1 (5 bases). Germline values: CDR1 DFQATT, CDR2 SNEGSKA (reference sequence). The CDR3 loop spans 15 amino acids. Trimming left V 3 bases short and J 2 bases short, with 14 bases between. The CDR3 DNA is TGCAGTGCTAGGGGCTACCGGGACGGCAATCAGCCCCAGCATTTT. Its translation: CSARGYRDGNQPQHF.

About this clonotype itself: Compared with germline, one end of the junction differs, possibly owing to a read error. The chain joins TRBV4-3 to TRBJ1-2, with D possibly TRBD1 on 6 matching bases. Germline values: CDR1 LGHNA, CDR2 YSLEER. The CDR3 loop spans 15 amino acids. CDR3 DNA sequence: TGCGCCTGCAGCCAAGATAGGGGGGGCGGCTATGGCTACACCTTC. This translates into CACSQDRGGGYGYTF.

V usage is TRBV20-1 and J usage is TRBJ2-7; a weak D match, TRBD1 (5 bases). Germline assignment: CDR1 DFQATT and CDR2 SNEGSKA (reference sequence). The CDR3 totals 14 residues. Between the trimmed V and J ends, which lost 2 bases and 1 base, there was a span of 12 bases. The CDR3 loop is CSARPGHLSYEQYF. Written as DNA, the CDR3 is TGCAGTGCTAGACCCGGACACCTATCCTACGAGCAGTACTTC.

This clonotype is labeled as medium-sized (0.01 to 0.1%). This chain links TRBV7-9 with TRBJ2-1; the D is unclear. The CDR3 covers 15 residues. Looked up from germline, CDR1 is SEHNR and CDR2 is FQNEAQ (reference sequence). The V and J ends lost 3 bases and 0 bases respectively, with 9 bases between them. CDR3 in amino acids: CASSLDGSSYNEQFF. The DNA of the CDR3 is TGTGCCAGCAGCTTGGACGGCAGCTCCTACAATGAGCAGTTCTTC. The full variable domain, its missing parts supplied by reference TRBV7-9 and TRBJ2-1, is DTGVSQNPRHKITKRGQNVTFRCDPISEHNRLYWYRQTLGQGPEFLTYFQNEAQLEKSRLLSDRFSAERPKGSFSTLEIQRTEQGDSAMYLCASSLDGSSYNEQFFGPGTRLTVL.

This clonotype counts as medium-sized. The V and J genes are TRBV7-2 and TRBJ2-1, with 10 bases aligning to TRBD2. The V and J ends lost 4 bases and 0 bases, in that order; junction bases with no gene match: 3. CDR1 is SGHTA, CDR2 FQGNSA, per germline. This CDR3 spans 16 amino acids. CDR3 protein: CASSSSGGVSYNEQFF. The CDR3 DNA reads as TGTGCCAGCAGCTCTAGCGGGGGTGTCTCCTACAATGAGCAGTTCTTC. The full variable domain, rest sourced from reference TRBV7-2 and TRBJ2-1, is GAGVSQSPSNKVTEKGKDVELRCDPISGHTALYWYRQSLGQGLEFLIYFQGNSAPDKSGLPSDRFSAERTGGSVSTLTIQRTQQEDSAVYLCASSSSGGVSYNEQFFGPGTRLTVL.

This clonotype qualifies as medium-sized (0.01 to 0.1%). The rearrangement joins TRBV11-2 to TRBJ2-7; 10 bases align to TRBD1. Germline lookup yields CDR1 SGHAT and CDR2 FQNNGV. Germline trimming cut 3 bases from V and 2 bases from J; bases unmatched to any gene: 4. This CDR3 region has 15 residues. In nucleotides, the CDR3 is TGTGCCAGCAGCTTCTCCGGGACAGGGGCCTACGAGCAGTACTTC. Translated, it gives CASSFSGTGAYEQYF.

This clonotype has more than one count but fewer than ten. V usage is TRBV13 and J usage is TRBJ2-1, with D tentatively TRBD2 (6 bases). V lost 5 bases and J lost 7, with 21 bases in between. CDR3 length: 16 amino acids. Germline CDR1 reads PRHDT; CDR2 reads FYEKMQ (reference sequence). The CDR3 is CASSRTTRSIANEQFF. As DNA, the CDR3 is TGTGCCAGCAGCCGGACGACTAGGTCTATAGCGAATGAGCAGTTCTTC.

The gene calls are TRBV6-5 and TRBJ2-7; no reliable D call. V lost 5 bases and J lost 6, with 14 bases in between. The V gene's germline CDR1 is MNHEY and CDR2 SVGAGI. The CDR3 spans 13 residues. CDR3 nucleotides: TGTGCCAGCAGTACCGGGCCTTGGGGCGAGCAGTACTTC. This gives the protein CASSTGPWGEQYF.